This section outlines one T cell receptor beta chain sequence together with its context. Its antigen remains unidentified. The data belong to a study of shared clonotypes between healthy human individuals. Germline CDR1 is SGHTS and CDR2 is YDEGEE. Trimming took off 5 bases at V and 3 bases at J, with 17 bases between the two ends. The CDR3 loop spans 15 amino acids. With CCR7-negative CD45RA+ TemRA cells, CD45RO+ cells were combined in CD8 memory. Per the original methods: ImmunoSEQ sequences covered only the junction and lacked quality scores; filtering therefore differed. Assay: immunoSEQ multiplex PCR; the TCRdb copy retains only in-frame clones and omits some. The DNA was the basis for D and trimming; V, J and clone size are from that table. Of around 690,000 clones in the sample, 90% were seen once. Study-wide results and limits: Sampling covered nothing but blood. Tissue TCR repertoires likely differ from those found in blood.

Sequenced: memory CD8+ T cells from PBMCs. Stated subset: CD45RO+ cells pooled with CCR7-negative TemRA cells. The TCR sequence derives from a man aged 18-30 years in good health. Some clones in this sample may be carry-over from other donors' samples. The chain carries TRBV5-8 and TRBJ2-5; possibly TRBD1 for D (5 bases). The DNA for the CDR3 is TGTGCCAGCAGGCCGACCAAAGTCAGGGAAGAGACCCAGTACTTC. It is translated as CASRPTKVREETQYF.